These T cell receptor beta chains were read from a single sample in a study of blood T cell repertoires in COVID-19. Some clones are missing from TCRdb's copy, which holds only in-frame ones; the method was immunoSEQ multiplex PCR. In the table there are approximately 230,000 clones, approximately 89% of which are singletons. The sequenced sample was peripheral blood. Source of these receptors: a woman under 40 with COVID-19, enrolled during active disease. The CDR3 runs from the conserved cysteine through the conserved F or W. Each record gives: J gene, D gene, CDR3 length, V gene, clone size, CDR3 protein, CDR3 DNA. The D gene is left open where the match is weak. Some rows have no size entry. The others give once, few or many, or a class for an expanded clone.

J: TRBJ2-5
D: .
length: 14
V: TRBV5-1
size: .
CDR3: CASSAGRSQETQYF
DNA: TGCGCCAGCAGCGCGGGACGGAGCCAAGAGACCCAGTACTTC

J: TRBJ2-7
D: TRBD2
length: 14
V: TRBV6-5
size: .
CDR3: CASTSAGVAYEQYF
DNA: TGTGCCAGCACCTCAGCGGGGGTTGCCTACGAGCAGTACTTC

J: TRBJ2-7
D: .
length: 16
V: TRBV5-3
size: .
CDR3: CARSFFGRGVSYEQYF
DNA: TGTGCCAGAAGCTTTTTTGGCAGGGGGGTTTCCTACGAGCAGTACTTC

J: TRBJ2-3
D: .
length: 16
V: TRBV7-6
size: .
CDR3: CASSLGTVARTDTQYF
DNA: TGTGCCAGCAGCTTAGGAACAGTCGCCCGCACAGATACGCAGTATTTT

J: TRBJ1-2
D: .
length: 15
V: TRBV6-1
size: .
CDR3: CASSEADRGNYGYTF
DNA: TGTGCCAGCAGTGAAGCAGACAGAGGTAACTATGGCTACACCTTC

J: TRBJ2-5
D: .
length: 15
V: TRBV6-5
size: .
CDR3: CASSYSRGGAAAQYF
DNA: TGTGCCAGCAGTTACTCGAGGGGCGGGGCGGCGGCCCAGTACTTC

J: TRBJ2-3
D: TRBD1
length: 15
V: TRBV10-1
size: .
CDR3: CASSEGGTGGDTQYF
DNA: TGCGCCAGCAGTGAGGGGGGGACAGGGGGTGATACGCAGTATTTT

J: TRBJ2-5
D: .
length: 13
V: TRBV4-1
size: .
CDR3: CASSRLVTEPQYF
DNA: TGCGCCAGCAGCCGACTTGTCACGGAGCCCCAGTACTTC

J: TRBJ2-3
D: TRBD1
length: 15
V: TRBV3-1/TRBV3-2
size: .
CDR3: CASSPPLTGVDTQYF
DNA: TGTGCCAGCAGCCCACCACTTACAGGGGTAGATACGCAGTATTTT

J: TRBJ2-3
D: TRBD2
length: 14
V: TRBV5-1
size: .
CDR3: CASSQTSGRDTQYF
DNA: TGCGCCAGCAGCCAAACTAGCGGGAGGGATACGCAGTATTTT

J: TRBJ2-2
D: TRBD1
length: 15
V: TRBV3-1/TRBV3-2
size: .
CDR3: CASNTGTGVSGELFF
DNA: TGTGCCAGCAACACCGGGACAGGGGTGTCCGGGGAGCTGTTTTTT

J: TRBJ2-7
D: .
length: 12
V: TRBV10-3
size: .
CDR3: CAPSTNYYEQYF
DNA: TGTGCCCCCTCCACTAACTACTACGAGCAGTACTTC

J: TRBJ1-1
D: .
length: 14
V: TRBV7-9
size: .
CDR3: CASSLLGGNTEAFF
DNA: TGTGCCAGCAGCTTATTAGGGGGGAACACTGAAGCTTTCTTT

J: TRBJ1-1
D: .
length: 14
V: TRBV21-1
size: .
CDR3: CASSKDDRAPEAFF
DNA: TGTGCCAGCAGCAAAGATGACAGGGCCCCTGAAGCTTTCTTT

J: TRBJ2-5
D: .
length: 12
V: TRBV7-2
size: .
CDR3: CASSFQRETQYF
DNA: TGTGCCAGCAGCTTCCAGCGGGAGACCCAGTACTTC

J: TRBJ1-2
D: .
length: 15
V: TRBV7-9
size: .
CDR3: CASSLASVPNYGYTF
DNA: TGTGCCAGCAGCTTAGCCAGCGTACCCAACTATGGCTACACCTTC

J: TRBJ2-7
D: .
length: 11
V: TRBV6-2/TRBV6-3
size: .
CDR3: CASSYPDEQYF
DNA: TGTGCCAGCAGTTACCCTGACGAGCAGTACTTC

J: TRBJ1-6
D: .
length: 14
V: TRBV5-5
size: .
CDR3: CASSLDGGNSPLHF
DNA: TGTGCCAGCAGCTTGGATGGGGGGAACTCACCCCTCCACTTT

J: TRBJ2-2
D: .
length: 15
V: TRBV4-3
size: few
CDR3: CASSRMRGGSGELFF
DNA: TGCGCCAGCAGCCGGATGAGGGGAGGCTCCGGGGAGCTGTTTTTT

J: TRBJ1-2
D: TRBD1
length: 13
V: TRBV12-3/TRBV12-4
size: .
CDR3: CASSYTGGGGYTF
DNA: TGTGCCAGCAGTTACACAGGGGGTGGCGGCTACACCTTC

J: TRBJ1-5
D: TRBD1
length: 15
V: TRBV28
size: .
CDR3: CASSPGDSSNQPQHF
DNA: TGTGCCAGCAGTCCCGGGGACAGCAGCAATCAGCCCCAGCATTTT

J: TRBJ2-7
D: TRBD1
length: 16
V: TRBV4-3
size: once
CDR3: CASSQVTGGNRYEQYF
DNA: TGCGCCAGCAGCCAAGTAACAGGGGGGAATCGCTACGAGCAGTACTTC

J: TRBJ1-6
D: TRBD1
length: 14
V: TRBV9
size: .
CDR3: CASSVRDSNSPLHF
DNA: TGTGCCAGCAGCGTCCGGGACAGTAATTCACCCCTCCACTTT

J: TRBJ2-1
D: .
length: 16
V: TRBV7-9
size: .
CDR3: CASSLARGGVGNEQFF
DNA: TGTGCCAGCAGCTTAGCGCGTGGGGGCGTAGGCAATGAGCAGTTCTTC

J: TRBJ1-2
D: .
length: 13
V: TRBV5-1
size: once
CDR3: CASSGGQIYGYTF
DNA: TGCGCCAGCAGCGGCGGACAGATTTATGGCTACACCTTC

J: TRBJ1-4
D: TRBD1
length: 14
V: TRBV11-2
size: once
CDR3: CASSRGQGSEKLFF
DNA: TGTGCCAGCAGCCGGGGACAGGGGAGTGAAAAACTGTTTTTT

J: TRBJ2-3
D: .
length: 16
V: TRBV28
size: .
CDR3: CATSAPRRGSTDTQYF
DNA: TGTGCCACCTCTGCCCCCCGGCGGGGTAGCACAGATACGCAGTATTTT

J: TRBJ1-4
D: .
length: 14
V: TRBV7-9
size: once
CDR3: CASSLGQINEKLFF
DNA: TGTGCCAGCAGCTTAGGACAGATTAATGAAAAACTGTTTTTT

J: TRBJ1-1
D: TRBD1
length: 13
V: TRBV29-1
size: .
CDR3: CSARTGEWAEAFF
DNA: TGCAGCGCCCGAACAGGGGAGTGGGCTGAAGCTTTCTTT

J: TRBJ2-1
D: TRBD2
length: 15
V: TRBV28
size: .
CDR3: CASSSPAGGTNEQFF
DNA: TGTGCCAGCAGTTCCCCAGCGGGGGGTACGAATGAGCAGTTCTTC

J: TRBJ1-6
D: .
length: 16
V: TRBV4-3
size: .
CDR3: CASSQDVGRQNSPLHF
DNA: TGCGCCAGCAGCCAAGATGTAGGCAGGCAAAACTCACCCCTCCACTTT

J: TRBJ2-2
D: TRBD1
length: 14
V: TRBV2
size: .
CDR3: CASSDDRETGELFF
DNA: TGTGCCAGCAGTGATGACAGGGAAACCGGGGAGCTGTTTTTT

J: TRBJ2-5
D: TRBD2
length: 20
V: TRBV3-1/TRBV3-2
size: .
CDR3: CASSHPTGTSGRGGRETQYF
DNA: TGTGCCAGCAGCCACCCTACCGGGACTAGCGGGAGGGGAGGTCGAGAGACCCAGTACTTC

J: TRBJ1-5
D: .
length: 14
V: TRBV28
size: .
CDR3: CASSLRGLNQPQHF
DNA: TGTGCCAGCAGTTTACGAGGGCTCAATCAGCCCCAGCATTTT

J: TRBJ2-3
D: TRBD1
length: 17
V: TRBV13
size: .
CDR3: CASSFGTGGASTDTQYF
DNA: TGTGCCAGCAGCTTTGGGACAGGGGGCGCTAGCACAGATACGCAGTATTTT

J: TRBJ2-7
D: .
length: 12
V: TRBV2
size: once
CDR3: CASSAGFFEQYF
DNA: TGTGCCAGCAGTGCAGGGTTTTTCGAGCAGTACTTC

J: TRBJ2-3
D: .
length: 15
V: TRBV11-3
size: .
CDR3: CASSTGGRNTDTQYF
DNA: TGTGCCAGCAGTACCGGGGGGCGTAACACAGATACGCAGTATTTT

J: TRBJ1-1
D: .
length: 15
V: TRBV7-9
size: .
CDR3: CASSLELSGNTEAFF
DNA: TGTGCCAGCAGCTTAGAATTATCGGGGAACACTGAAGCTTTCTTT

J: TRBJ2-5
D: TRBD2
length: 16
V: TRBV4-2
size: .
CDR3: CASSQDPAGGPETQYF
DNA: TGTGCCAGCAGCCAAGATCCGGCGGGGGGGCCGGAGACCCAGTACTTC

J: TRBJ1-1
D: .
length: 18
V: TRBV4-2
size: .
CDR3: CASSQGGGFKLMNTEAFF
DNA: TGTGCCAGCAGCCAAGGCGGGGGGTTTAAACTTATGAACACTGAAGCTTTCTTT